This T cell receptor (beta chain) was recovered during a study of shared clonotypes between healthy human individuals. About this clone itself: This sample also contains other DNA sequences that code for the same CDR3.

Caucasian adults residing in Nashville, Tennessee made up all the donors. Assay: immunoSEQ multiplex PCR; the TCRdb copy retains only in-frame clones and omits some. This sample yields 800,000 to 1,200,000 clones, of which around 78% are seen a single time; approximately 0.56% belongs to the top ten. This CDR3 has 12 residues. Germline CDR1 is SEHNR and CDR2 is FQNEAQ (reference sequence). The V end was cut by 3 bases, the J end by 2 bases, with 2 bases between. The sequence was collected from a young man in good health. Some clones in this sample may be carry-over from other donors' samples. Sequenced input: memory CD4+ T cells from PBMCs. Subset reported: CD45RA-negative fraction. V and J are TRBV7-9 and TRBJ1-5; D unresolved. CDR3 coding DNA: TGTGCCAGCAGCTTTGGCAATCAGCCCCAGCATTTT. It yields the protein CASSFGNQPQHF.